The entry below gives a single T cell receptor (beta chain) sequence along with its context. With 60 Vbeta and 13 Jbeta primers, the PCR was carried out. The assay was immunoSEQ multiplex PCR, and TCRdb's table has in-frame clones only and misses some. The sample records 200,000 to 250,000 clones, approximately 79% being singletons. The data were taken from a study of cytomegalovirus exposure and HLA in healthy donors. In germline, CDR1 is SGHAT, CDR2 FQNNGV. V was pared by 5 bases and J by 5 bases, with 11 bases of the junction left unmatched. The CDR3 consists of 15 residues. The TCR was taken from a girl aged 2 to 10 in good health and CMV-seronegative. What was sequenced was PBMCs. The rearrangement joins TRBV11-2 to TRBJ2-7, with TRBD2 identical over 8 bases. The CDR3 sequence is CASSPSASGRNEQYF. CDR3 nucleotide sequence: TGTGCCAGCAGCCCCTCAGCAAGCGGGAGAAACGAGCAGTACTTC.